A selection of T cell receptor beta chains follows, all from one sample in a study of shared clonotypes between healthy human individuals. Data came from immunoSEQ multiplex PCR; TCRdb stores just in-frame clones and leaves some out. The sample holds over a million clones, approximately 68% seen once. Sequencing used memory CD4+ T cells sorted from blood. All receptors derive from a man between 18 and 29 years old in good health. The CDR3 runs from the conserved cysteine through the conserved F or W. The order of the fields is V gene, D gene, J gene, clone size, CDR3 DNA, CDR3 protein. D genes are given only for firm matches. Some rows have no size entry. The others give once, few or many, or a class for an expanded clone.

TRBV18,-,TRBJ1-5,-,TGTGCCAGTAGGGAGGGGATCAATCAGCCCCAGCATTTT,CASREGINQPQHF
TRBV9,-,TRBJ2-6,-,TGTGCCAGCAGCGTCAACTCTGGGGCCAACGTCCTGACTTTC,CASSVNSGANVLTF
TRBV27,-,TRBJ2-3,once,TGTGCCAGCATAAGTCTCATCCGCGGAGATACGCAGTATTTT,CASISLIRGDTQYF
TRBV7-2,TRBD2,TRBJ2-3,-,TGTGCCAGCAGCGGCGGACTAGCGGGAGAAGGAGATACGCAGTATTTT,CASSGGLAGEGDTQYF
TRBV11-2,-,TRBJ2-5,-,TGTGCCAGCTGTCCCGGGGGAGAGACCCAGTACTTC,CASCPGGETQYF
TRBV7-9,TRBD2,TRBJ2-5,-,TGTGCCAGCAGCCCCGGGACTAGCGGGAGGGCCGGAGAGACCCAGTACTTC,CASSPGTSGRAGETQYF
TRBV7-8,-,TRBJ2-1,-,TGTGCCAGCAGCTTACAGCAAGTTGGTAGGGAAAAGTTCTTC,CASSLQQVGREKFF
TRBV18,-,TRBJ2-7,-,TGTGCCAGCTCACCCCCAACGAGTTTCAGCGAGCAGTACTTC,CASSPPTSFSEQYF
TRBV5-4,TRBD1,TRBJ1-2,few,TGTGCCAGCAGCTTCAGGACAGGGTCAAACTATGGCTACACCTTC,CASSFRTGSNYGYTF
TRBV5-1,-,TRBJ1-3,-,TGCGCCAGCAGCGTCGGGCATGGAAACACCATATATTTT,CASSVGHGNTIYF
TRBV7-9,-,TRBJ1-1,-,TGTGCCAGCAGCTTAGATGCGGGGGTGAACACTGAAGCTTTCTTT,CASSLDAGVNTEAFF
TRBV9,TRBD1,TRBJ1-4,-,TGTGCCAGCAGTGCCAGGGGGTCAAGAGAAAAACTGTTTTTT,CASSARGSREKLFF
TRBV21-1,-,TRBJ2-5,many,TGTGCCAGCAGCAAGCGAGCGGGTGTACAAGAGACCCAGTACTTC,CASSKRAGVQETQYF
TRBV12-5,TRBD1,TRBJ2-1,-,TGTGCTAGTGGTTTGGTACAGGGACAGGGATACAATGAGCAGTTCTTC,CASGLVQGQGYNEQFF
TRBV11-2,-,TRBJ2-1,-,TGTGCCAGCGGGACCCTTGGAGGGAGCTACAATGAGCAGTTCTTC,CASGTLGGSYNEQFF